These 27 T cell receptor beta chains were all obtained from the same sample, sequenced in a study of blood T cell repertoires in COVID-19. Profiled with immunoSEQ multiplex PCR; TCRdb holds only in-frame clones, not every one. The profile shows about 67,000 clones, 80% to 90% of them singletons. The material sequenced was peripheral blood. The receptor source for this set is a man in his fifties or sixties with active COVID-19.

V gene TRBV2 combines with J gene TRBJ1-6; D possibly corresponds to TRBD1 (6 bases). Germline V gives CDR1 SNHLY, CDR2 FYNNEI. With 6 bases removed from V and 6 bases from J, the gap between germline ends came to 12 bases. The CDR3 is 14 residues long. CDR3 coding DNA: TGTGCCAGCAGGGACAGACTCATTAATTCACCCCTCCACTTT. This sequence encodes CASRDRLINSPLHF. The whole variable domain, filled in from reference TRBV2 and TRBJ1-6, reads EPEVTQTPSHQVTQMGQEVILRCVPISNHLYFYWYRQILGQKVEFLVSFYNNEISEKSEIFDDQFSVERPDGSNFTLKIRSTKLEDSAMYFCASRDRLINSPLHFGNGTRLTVT.

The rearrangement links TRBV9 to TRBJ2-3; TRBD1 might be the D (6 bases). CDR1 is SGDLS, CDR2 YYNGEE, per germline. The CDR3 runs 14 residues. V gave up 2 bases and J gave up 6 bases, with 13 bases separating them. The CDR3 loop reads CASSVTGYADTQYF. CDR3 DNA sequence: TGTGCCAGCAGCGTTACAGGGTATGCCGATACGCAGTATTTT.

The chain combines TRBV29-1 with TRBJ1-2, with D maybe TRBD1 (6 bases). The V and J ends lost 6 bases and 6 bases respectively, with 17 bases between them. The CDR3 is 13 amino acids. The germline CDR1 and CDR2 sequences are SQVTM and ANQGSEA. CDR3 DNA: TGCAGCGTGGATTCGGACAGAGTCGATGGCTACACCTTC. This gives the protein CSVDSDRVDGYTF.

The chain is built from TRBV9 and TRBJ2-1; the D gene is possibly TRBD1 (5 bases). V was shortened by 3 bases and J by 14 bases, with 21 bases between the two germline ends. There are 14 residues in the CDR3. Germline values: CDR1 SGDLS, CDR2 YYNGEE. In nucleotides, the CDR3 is TGTGCCAGCAGCGCCGACCCGTCCTGGGGCCCGGAGTTCTTC. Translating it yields CASSADPSWGPEFF.

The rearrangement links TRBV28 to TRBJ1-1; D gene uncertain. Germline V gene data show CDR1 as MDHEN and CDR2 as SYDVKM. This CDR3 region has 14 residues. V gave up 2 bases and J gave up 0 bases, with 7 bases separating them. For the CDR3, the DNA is TGTGCCAGCAGTTTAGGGCAGGTGAACACTGAAGCTTTCTTT. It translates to CASSLGQVNTEAFF.

The CDR3 DNA is TGTGCCAGCACATTAGCGGGGGCCTCTGGGGATACGCAGTATTTT. Residues: CASTLAGASGDTQYF. This chain joins TRBV2 and TRBJ2-3; the match to TRBD2 covers 9 bases. The CDR3 length is 15 residues. The germline gives CDR1 SNHLY, CDR2 FYNNEI. The J segment lost 6 bases and the V segment lost 7 bases, leaving 11 bases of the junction unmatched. Combining the CDR3 with reference TRBV2 and TRBJ2-3 gives the whole variable domain EPEVTQTPSHQVTQMGQEVILRCVPISNHLYFYWYRQILGQKVEFLVSFYNNEISEKSEIFDDQFSVERPDGSNFTLKIRSTKLEDSAMYFCASTLAGASGDTQYFGPGTRLTVL.

Here the CDR3 reads CASTSGMGRRNTEAFF. CDR3 nucleotide sequence: TGTGCCAGTACCAGCGGGATGGGACGGAGGAACACTGAAGCTTTCTTT. This chain joins TRBV19 and TRBJ1-1, with a weak D call TRBD1 (5 bases). CDR1 and CDR2 from the germline V gene are LNHDA and SQIVND (reference sequence). V was trimmed by 7 bases and J by 1 base, leaving 19 bases between them. This CDR3 has 16 residues.

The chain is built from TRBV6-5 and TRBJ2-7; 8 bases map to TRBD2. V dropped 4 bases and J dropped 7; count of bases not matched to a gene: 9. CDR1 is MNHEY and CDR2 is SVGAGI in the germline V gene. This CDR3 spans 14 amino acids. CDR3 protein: CASSSTGTSFEQYF. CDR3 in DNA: TGTGCCAGCAGTTCGACCGGGACTAGTTTTGAGCAGTACTTC.

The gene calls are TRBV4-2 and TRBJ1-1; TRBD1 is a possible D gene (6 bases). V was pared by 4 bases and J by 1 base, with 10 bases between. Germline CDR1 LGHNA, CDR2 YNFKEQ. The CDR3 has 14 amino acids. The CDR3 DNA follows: TGTGCCAGCAGCCCCCAGGACAGGAACACTGAAGCTTTCTTT. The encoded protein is CASSPQDRNTEAFF.

This CDR3 reads CASSLVPSINEQYF. The CDR3 bases are TGTGCCAGCAGCTTAGTTCCGAGTATCAACGAGCAGTACTTC. The chain links TRBV11-2 to TRBJ2-7; D is ambiguous. The CDR3 is 14 residues long. Per germline, CDR1 SGHAT and CDR2 FQNNGV. V was clipped by 1 base and J by 5 bases, with 12 bases between them.

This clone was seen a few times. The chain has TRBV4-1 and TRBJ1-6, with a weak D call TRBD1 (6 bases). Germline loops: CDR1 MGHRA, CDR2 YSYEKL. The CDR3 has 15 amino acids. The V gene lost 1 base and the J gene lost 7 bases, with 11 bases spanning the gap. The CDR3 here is CASSQVGTSNSPLHF. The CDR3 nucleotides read TGCGCCAGCAGCCAAGTTGGGACATCAAATTCACCCCTCCACTTT.

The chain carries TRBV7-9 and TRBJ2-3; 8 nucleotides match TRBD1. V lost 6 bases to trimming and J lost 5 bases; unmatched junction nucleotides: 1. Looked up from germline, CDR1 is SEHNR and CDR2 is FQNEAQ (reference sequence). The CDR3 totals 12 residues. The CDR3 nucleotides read TGTGCCAGCAGAACAGGGGGAGATACGCAGTATTTT. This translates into CASRTGGDTQYF.

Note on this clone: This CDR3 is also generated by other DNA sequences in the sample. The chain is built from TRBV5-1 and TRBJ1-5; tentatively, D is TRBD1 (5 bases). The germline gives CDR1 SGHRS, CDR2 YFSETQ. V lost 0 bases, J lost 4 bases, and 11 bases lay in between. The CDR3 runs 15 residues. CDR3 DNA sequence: TGCGCCAGCAGCTTGGGCGGGGCTAGGAATCAGCCCCAGCATTTT. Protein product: CASSLGGARNQPQHF.

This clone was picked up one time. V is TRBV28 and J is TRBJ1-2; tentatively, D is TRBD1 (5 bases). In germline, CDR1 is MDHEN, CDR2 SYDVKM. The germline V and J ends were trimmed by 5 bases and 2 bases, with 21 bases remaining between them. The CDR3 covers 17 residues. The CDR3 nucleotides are TGTGCCAGCAGTCTAGGGATCGGGGCAGCGGGGAACTATGGCTACACCTTC. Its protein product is CASSLGIGAAGNYGYTF.

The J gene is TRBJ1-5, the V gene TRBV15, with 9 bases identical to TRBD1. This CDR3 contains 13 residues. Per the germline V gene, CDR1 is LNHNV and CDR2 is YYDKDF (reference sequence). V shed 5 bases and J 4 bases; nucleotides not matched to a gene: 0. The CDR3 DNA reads TGTGCCACCAGCGGGACAGGGAATCAGCCCCAGCATTTT. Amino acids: CATSGTGNQPQHF.

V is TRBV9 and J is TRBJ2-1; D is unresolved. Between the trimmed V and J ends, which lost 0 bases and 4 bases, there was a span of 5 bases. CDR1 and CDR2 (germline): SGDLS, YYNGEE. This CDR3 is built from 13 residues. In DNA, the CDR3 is TGTGCCAGCAGCGTAGATCTGTACAATGAGCAGTTCTTC. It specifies CASSVDLYNEQFF.

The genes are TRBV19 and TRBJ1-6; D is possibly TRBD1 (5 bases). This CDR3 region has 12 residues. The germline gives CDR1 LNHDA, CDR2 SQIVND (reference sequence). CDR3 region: CATGEYNSPLHF. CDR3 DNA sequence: TGTGCAACGGGGGAGTATAATTCACCCCTCCACTTT.

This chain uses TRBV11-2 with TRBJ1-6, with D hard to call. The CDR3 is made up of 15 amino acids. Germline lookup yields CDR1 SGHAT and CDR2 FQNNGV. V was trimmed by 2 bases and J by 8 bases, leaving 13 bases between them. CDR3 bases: TGTGCCAGCAGCTTACGGGTCCCCCGGGATTCACCCCTCCACTTT. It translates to CASSLRVPRDSPLHF.

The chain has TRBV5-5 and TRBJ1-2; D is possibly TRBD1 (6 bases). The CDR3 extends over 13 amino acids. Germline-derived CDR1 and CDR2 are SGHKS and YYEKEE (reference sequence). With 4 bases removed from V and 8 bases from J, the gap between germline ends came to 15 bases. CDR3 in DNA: TGTGCCAGCAGCGCGAGTGGGGGCTTCGGCTACACCTTC. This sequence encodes CASSASGGFGYTF.

This chain's CDR3 is CASNRAGGIVDTQYF. The CDR3 coding sequence is TGCGCCAGCAACCGGGCGGGGGGCATAGTAGATACGCAGTATTTT. This chain joins TRBV10-1 and TRBJ2-3; 8 bases are a match to TRBD2. The V segment lost 7 bases and the J segment 5 bases; nucleotides outside the gene matches: 11. Germline values: CDR1 WNHNN, CDR2 SYGVQD (reference sequence). The CDR3 loop spans 15 amino acids.

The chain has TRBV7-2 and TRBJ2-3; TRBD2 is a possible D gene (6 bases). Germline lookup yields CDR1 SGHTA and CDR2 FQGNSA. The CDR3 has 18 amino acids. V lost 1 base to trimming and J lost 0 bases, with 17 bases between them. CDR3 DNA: TGTGCCAGCAGCTTAGGGGGACTGCGGAATCCTAGCACAGATACGCAGTATTTT. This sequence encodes CASSLGGLRNPSTDTQYF.

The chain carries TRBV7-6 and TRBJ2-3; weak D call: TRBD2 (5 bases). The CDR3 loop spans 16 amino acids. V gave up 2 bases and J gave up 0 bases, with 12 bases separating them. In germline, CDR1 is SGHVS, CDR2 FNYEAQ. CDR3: CASSLSRRASTDTQYF. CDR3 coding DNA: TGTGCCAGCAGCTTATCACGGCGGGCTAGCACAGATACGCAGTATTTT.

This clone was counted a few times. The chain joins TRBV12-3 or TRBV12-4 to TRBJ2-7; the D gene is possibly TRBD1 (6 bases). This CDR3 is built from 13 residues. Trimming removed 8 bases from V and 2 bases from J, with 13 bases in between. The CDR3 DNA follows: TGTGCCAGCGGAACGACAGGTGCCTACGAGCAGTACTTC. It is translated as CASGTTGAYEQYF.

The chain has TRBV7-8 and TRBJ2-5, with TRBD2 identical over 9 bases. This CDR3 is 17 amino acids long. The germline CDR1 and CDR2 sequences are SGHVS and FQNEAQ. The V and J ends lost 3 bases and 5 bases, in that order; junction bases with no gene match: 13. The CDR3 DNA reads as TGTGCCAGCAGCTTTTTACAGGCTAGCGGGGCCCGGGAGACCCAGTACTTC. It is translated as CASSFLQASGARETQYF.

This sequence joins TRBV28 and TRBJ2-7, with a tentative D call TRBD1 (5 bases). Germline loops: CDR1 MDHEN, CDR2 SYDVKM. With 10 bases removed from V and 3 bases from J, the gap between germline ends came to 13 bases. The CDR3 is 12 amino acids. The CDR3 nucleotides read TGTGCCATCGGCCCGACAGACTACGAGCAGTACTTC. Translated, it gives CAIGPTDYEQYF.

CDR3 bases: TGTGCCAGTTCTCCAGGGTTCTACGAGCAGTACTTC. Its translation: CASSPGFYEQYF. The V call is TRBV11-1, the J call TRBJ2-7, with a possible D match to TRBD1 (5 bases). Trimming left V 9 bases short and J 3 bases short, with 12 bases between. Germline values: CDR1 SGHAT, CDR2 FQDESV (reference sequence). The CDR3 covers 12 residues.

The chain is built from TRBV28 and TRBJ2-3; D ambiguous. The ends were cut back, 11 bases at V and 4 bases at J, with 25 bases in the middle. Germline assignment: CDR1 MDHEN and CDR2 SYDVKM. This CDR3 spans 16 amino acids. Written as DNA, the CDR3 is TGTGCCGCCCCCCTCAGACACGGCACTCCACCAGATACGCAGTATTTT. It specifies CAAPLRHGTPPDTQYF.